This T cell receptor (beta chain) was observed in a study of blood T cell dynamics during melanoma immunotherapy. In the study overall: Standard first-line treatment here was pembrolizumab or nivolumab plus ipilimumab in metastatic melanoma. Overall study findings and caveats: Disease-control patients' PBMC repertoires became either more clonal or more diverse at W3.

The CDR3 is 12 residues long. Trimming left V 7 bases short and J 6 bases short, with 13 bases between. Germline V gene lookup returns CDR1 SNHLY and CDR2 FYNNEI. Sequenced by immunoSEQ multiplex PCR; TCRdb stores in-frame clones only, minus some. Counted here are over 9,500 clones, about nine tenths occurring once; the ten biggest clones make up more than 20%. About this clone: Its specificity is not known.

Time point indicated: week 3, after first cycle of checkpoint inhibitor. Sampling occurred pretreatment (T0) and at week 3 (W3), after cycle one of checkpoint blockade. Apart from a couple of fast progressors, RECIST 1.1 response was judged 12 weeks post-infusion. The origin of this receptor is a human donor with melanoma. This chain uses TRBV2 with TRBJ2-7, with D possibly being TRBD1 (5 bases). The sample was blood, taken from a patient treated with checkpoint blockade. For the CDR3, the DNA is TGTGCCAGCACCGGACAAGGGGCCGAGCAGTACTTC. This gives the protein CASTGQGAEQYF.